This T cell receptor (beta chain) was retrieved from a study of blood T cell repertoires in COVID-19. The repertoire was sequenced with immunoSEQ multiplex PCR; TCRdb's copy has only in-frame clones and lacks some. Among around 250,000 clones listed, 80% to 90% were seen once. This CDR3 region has 15 residues. Per the germline V gene, CDR1 is MNHEY and CDR2 is SVGAGI. The junction had 11 bases not matched to a gene; V was cut back by 2 bases and J by 9 bases. This TCR was sampled from a woman aged 45 to 65 who had recovered from COVID-19. Sequenced input: PBMCs or T cells enriched from blood (not recorded which). The genes are TRBV6-5 and TRBJ2-7, with 9 bases that match TRBD2. The CDR3 spells CASSYDASGIRAQYF. The CDR3 bases are TGTGCCAGCAGTTACGATGCTAGCGGGATAAGGGCGCAGTACTTC.